This TCR beta chain was sequenced for a study of blood T cell repertoires in COVID-19. Study-level background: Donors in the United States, Italy and Spain gave samples during acute or convalescent COVID-19.

In the study's own analysis: From reference gene primer amplification, estimates of nucleated cell counts were derived. Sequenced by immunoSEQ multiplex PCR; TCRdb stores in-frame clones only, minus some. V and J calls and clone size follow that table, whereas D and trimming were derived from the DNA. This sample yields over 50,000 clones, of which about nine tenths are seen a single time; around 6% belongs to the top ten. This clone occurred once. Sequences were obtained from peripheral blood. The TCR comes from a man aged 50 to 59 with active COVID-19.

CDR3 bases: TGCGGCTTTCAGGGGTCGTCGGGACGGGGCAATCAGCCCCAGCATTTT. Encoded protein: CGFQGSSGRGNQPQHF. The chain is built from TRBV10-2 and TRBJ1-5, with a weak D call TRBD1 (6 bases). The CDR3 extends over 16 amino acids. Germline V lookup: CDR1 WSHSY, CDR2 SAAADI.